Described below is a single T cell receptor beta chain sequence and its context. Its target antigen remains unknown. No quality values exist for individual bases; no much larger clone is one base distant. The CDR3 has 13 amino acids, counting the end cysteine and phenylalanine. The retained sequence is limited to the CDR3, 39 bases, with the frame set at the first base. Trimming takes 4 bases from V and 5 bases from J, and the germline ends sit 11 bases apart. The germline V gene specifies SGHTA as CDR1 and FQGNSA as CDR2. Patients with a history of autoimmune disease or receiving systemic immunosuppression were excluded from the trial. Peripheral blood for TCR sequencing was collected from all dose cohorts at baseline, on cycle 4 day 1, and on cycle 7 day 1. The samples were taken from a phase I, first-in-human, multicenter, open-label dose-escalation trial of ivuxolimab. Adults with locally advanced or metastatic melanoma, renal cell, hepatocellular, or head and neck squamous cell carcinoma were enrolled in the trial. CD4+ and CD8+ T cells were sorted separately from peripheral blood before TCR sequencing.

For sequencing of the TCRbeta CDR3 region, genomic DNA was extracted from the sorted cells. TCRbeta CDR3 regions were sequenced using the immunoSEQ Assay. Not all clones reach the TCRdb copy of this immuneACCESS table, which keeps in-frame sequences only. Checked studies attribute under half of the gap to unresolved V genes and leave the rest unexplained. Present in this sample are nearly 80,000 clones, about 90% of which were seen just once. Jointly, the top ten make up approximately 7.7% of the sample. The data are from a study of OX40 agonist ivuxolimab in advanced cancers. For the wider study: The costimulatory receptor OX40 (CD134) was targeted by ivuxolimab, a fully human IgG2 agonistic monoclonal antibody. Intravenous ivuxolimab was administered to patients every 2 weeks at six dose levels: 0.01, 0.1, 0.3, 1.5, 3 and 10 mg/kg. Of the approximately 54 dose-escalation patients, hepatocellular carcinoma was present in about 20, melanoma in approximately 15, renal cell carcinoma in 9 and head and neck cancer in 9. In the dose-escalation cohort, more than 75% of patients were male, and the mean age was around 60 years, with a range of about 23 to 85. Patients were allowed to have had prior anti-PD-1, anti-PD-L1 or anti-CTLA-4 therapy, and approximately 40% of the dose-escalation patients had been treated with checkpoint inhibitors. Three dose-escalation patients achieved partial responses, one with hepatocellular carcinoma and two with cutaneous melanoma. The point of sequencing TCRbeta in the periphery was to test whether ivuxolimab changed TCR sequence diversity and drove clonal T-cell expansion. The paper describes the monotherapy dose-escalation part (N ≈ 50 patients) of the phase I trial of ivuxolimab.

Results and caveats for the whole study, not just this receptor: After ivuxolimab, more expanded clones were found on average in CD8+ T cells than in CD4+ T cells. Partial responders in the 0.1-3.0 mg/kg groups had among the lowest normalized peripheral clonal expansion, especially among CD8+ T cells. Low levels of normalized T-cell clonal expansion were also shown by some nonresponding patients. Clonal expansion of both CD4+ and CD8+ blood T cells was observed from baseline to week 6 at doses 0.1 to 3.0 mg/kg. The antigen specificity of the clonally expanded peripheral T cells was not determined.

The chain couples TRBV7-2 to TRBJ1-2, with TRBD1 perhaps the D gene, on 5 matching bases. Sequencing used CD4+ or CD8+ T cells sorted from blood, obtained in a trial of the OX40 agonist ivuxolimab. The sequence was obtained from an adult with an advanced solid tumor such as melanoma, head and neck, liver or kidney cancer. The CDR3 sequence is CASSSGAGYGYTF. In nucleotide form, the sequence is TGTGCCAGCAGCTCCGGGGCCGGATATGGCTACACCTTC.